This T cell receptor (beta chain) originates from a study of blood T cell repertoires in COVID-19. Across the study: Sources were T cells, B-cell-depleted T cells, or PBMCs; the material itself was cDNA or gDNA.

Original processing notes: Reference gene primer amplification gave estimated nucleated cell counts. Produced via immunoSEQ multiplex PCR; TCRdb's table is partial and in-frame only. That table gives V, J and clone size, and the DNA gave D and trimming. The sample has roughly 86,000 clones; approximately 83% are singletons. V lost 4 bases, J lost 9 bases, and 6 bases stayed unmatched. The V gene's germline CDR1 is SGHKS and CDR2 YYEKEE (reference sequence). There are 12 residues in the CDR3. This receptor was identified in a man aged 60-69 years with acute or convalescent COVID-19. The sample was peripheral blood. This chain joins TRBV5-5 and TRBJ1-1; TRBD1 aligns across 7 bases. DNA of the CDR3: TGTGCCAGCAGCCTACGACAGGGAAAAGCTTTCTTT. Its translation is CASSLRQGKAFF.